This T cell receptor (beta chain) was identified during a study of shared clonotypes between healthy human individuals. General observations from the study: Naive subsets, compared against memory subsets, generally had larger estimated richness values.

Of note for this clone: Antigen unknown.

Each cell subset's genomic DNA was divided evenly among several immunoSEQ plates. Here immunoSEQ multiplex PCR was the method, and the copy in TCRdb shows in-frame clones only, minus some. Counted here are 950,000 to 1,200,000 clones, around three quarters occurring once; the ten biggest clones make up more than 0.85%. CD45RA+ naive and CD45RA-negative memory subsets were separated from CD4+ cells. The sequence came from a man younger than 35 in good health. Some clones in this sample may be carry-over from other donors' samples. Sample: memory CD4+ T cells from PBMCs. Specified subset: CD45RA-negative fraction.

The CDR3 DNA sequence: TGTGCCAGCAGCTTCTCGACAGGGTCCGGTGAGCAGTTCTTC. This translates into CASSFSTGSGEQFF. The V gene is TRBV11-2, the J gene TRBJ2-1; 7 positions agree with TRBD1. V gave up 3 bases and J gave up 9 bases; unmatched junction bases: 8. The CDR3 runs 14 residues. The germline V gene encodes CDR1 SGHAT and CDR2 FQNNGV.